The 17 T cell receptor beta chains given below trace back to one sample, sequenced in a study of T cell responses to AZD1222 COVID-19 vaccine. Profiled with immunoSEQ multiplex PCR; TCRdb holds only in-frame clones, not every one. The sample contains fewer than 150,000 clones, 90% of which appear only once. Sequences were derived from peripheral blood, sampled on day 0 of AZD1222 vaccination. The receptors shown here come from an adult in good health.

V is TRBV5-1 and J is TRBJ1-1; 8 bases agree with TRBD1. Germline loops: CDR1 SGHRS, CDR2 YFSETQ. The CDR3 runs 19 residues. The J segment lost 1 base and the V segment lost 0 bases, leaving 14 bases of the junction unmatched. The CDR3 nucleotides are TGCGCCAGCAGCTTGGCCCCGGGCAGGGGGCACCCCGGGAACACTGAAGCTTTCTTT. Translating gives CASSLAPGRGHPGNTEAFF. Full variable domain (missing parts from reference TRBV5-1 and TRBJ1-1): KAGVTQTPRYLIKTRGQQVTLSCSPISGHRSVSWYQQTPGQGLQFLFEYFSETQRNKGNFPGRFSGRQFSNSRSEMNVSTLELGDSALYLCASSLAPGRGHPGNTEAFFGQGTRLTVV.

The V gene is TRBV7-6, the J gene TRBJ1-2, with D possibly matching TRBD1 (5 bases). The germline gives CDR1 SGHVS, CDR2 FNYEAQ. V was cut by 5 bases and J by 4 bases, with 20 bases left in between. CDR3 size: 16 residues. CDR3 loop: CASSRYQGGLIYGYTF. Here the CDR3 DNA reads TGTGCCAGCAGCCGGTATCAGGGCGGGCTGATCTATGGCTACACCTTC.

The V gene is TRBV5-6, the J gene TRBJ2-7, with D unclear. Trimming stripped 4 bases from V and 2 bases from J, with 1 base between. This CDR3 is 10 amino acids long. Germline loops: CDR1 SGHDT, CDR2 YYEEEE. The CDR3 DNA is TGTGCCAGCAGCCCCTACGAGCAGTACTTC. This translates into CASSPYEQYF.

The V and J genes are TRBV5-1 and TRBJ2-7, with 12 bases identical to TRBD1. Looked up from germline, CDR1 is SGHRS and CDR2 is YFSETQ. The V gene end was trimmed by 4 bases and the J gene end by 3 bases; junction bases not matched to a gene: 11. The CDR3 consists of 17 residues. CDR3 amino acids: CASSLQPGQGALYEQYF. The CDR3 region has the DNA TGCGCCAGCAGCCTGCAACCGGGACAGGGGGCTCTCTACGAGCAGTACTTC.

J is TRBJ2-3 and V is TRBV28; 14 nucleotides agree with TRBD2. After removal of 4 bases from V and 2 bases from J, the junction contained 8 bases not matched to a gene. The CDR3 contains 18 residues. Germline values: CDR1 MDHEN, CDR2 SYDVKM. CDR3 coding DNA: TGTGCCAGCAGTTCCGGGACTAGCGGGAGTTCCCTCACAGATACGCAGTATTTT. Its translation is CASSSGTSGSSLTDTQYF.

The sample holds a few counts of this clone. The V gene is TRBV6-5, the J gene TRBJ1-3; the D is unclear. The length of the CDR3 is 16 residues. The germline V gene encodes CDR1 MNHEY and CDR2 SVGAGI. V dropped 4 bases and J dropped 0 bases, with 13 bases sitting between them. In DNA, the CDR3 is TGTGCCAGCAGTTTCCAGAAACCTCCCTCTGGAAACACCATATATTTT. The encoded protein is CASSFQKPPSGNTIYF.

The rearrangement links TRBV30 to TRBJ2-7; 9 nucleotides agree with TRBD1. Germline-derived CDR1 and CDR2 are GTSNPN and SVGIG (reference sequence). CDR3 size: 15 residues. V shed 2 bases, J shed 2 bases, and the junction held 7 bases outside the gene matches. The CDR3 DNA reads TGTGCCTGGAGTCTAGCCGGGACAGGGACCTACGAGCAGTACTTC. It is translated as CAWSLAGTGTYEQYF.

The gene calls are TRBV27 and TRBJ1-1; 7 bases line up with TRBD1. The CDR3 has 15 amino acids. Looked up from germline, CDR1 is MNHEY and CDR2 is SMNVEV (reference sequence). V shed 6 bases and J 2 bases; nucleotides not matched to a gene: 9. CDR3 in amino acids: CASSKSGGLNTEAFF. DNA for the CDR3: TGTGCCAGCAGCAAATCAGGGGGTCTCAACACTGAAGCTTTCTTT.

J is TRBJ1-4 and V is TRBV11-3; 8 bases align to TRBD1. V was clipped by 5 bases and J by 3 bases; unmatched bases: 2. Germline CDR1 and CDR2: SGHNT and YENEEA. The CDR3 consists of 14 residues. The CDR3 bases are TGTGCCAGCAGCCGACAGGGGCCTAATGAAAAACTGTTTTTT. Its protein is CASSRQGPNEKLFF.

The gene calls are TRBV4-1 and TRBJ1-4; 10 bases agree with TRBD1. V shed 2 bases and J 5 bases; nucleotides not matched to a gene: 14. Germline V gene lookup returns CDR1 MGHRA and CDR2 YSYEKL. The length of the CDR3 is 19 residues. CDR3 sequence reads: CASSQYPRDRGLGNEKLFF. The CDR3 region has the DNA TGCGCCAGCAGCCAATACCCTCGGGACAGGGGACTCGGGAATGAAAAACTGTTTTTT.

The chain employs TRBV2 and TRBJ1-2; possible D gene TRBD1, 5 bases. The CDR3 length is 13 residues. Trimming left V 6 bases short and J 6 bases short, with 14 bases between. Germline V gene sequence: CDR1 SNHLY, CDR2 FYNNEI. DNA of the CDR3: TGTGCCAGCAGGGACCCCTCAGGGAATGGCTACACCTTC. Translating gives CASRDPSGNGYTF. The entire variable domain, with the rest obtained from reference TRBV2 and TRBJ1-2, is as follows: EPEVTQTPSHQVTQMGQEVILRCVPISNHLYFYWYRQILGQKVEFLVSFYNNEISEKSEIFDDQFSVERPDGSNFTLKIRSTKLEDSAMYFCASRDPSGNGYTFGSGTRLTVV.

The chain joins TRBV2 to TRBJ1-6, with 10 bases lining up with TRBD1. CDR1 and CDR2 from the germline V gene are SNHLY and FYNNEI. Trimming took 4 bases from V and 6 from J; bases not matched to a gene: 9. This CDR3 spans 17 amino acids. The CDR3 is CASSGVGTGAINSPLHF. For the CDR3, the DNA is TGTGCCAGCAGTGGAGTTGGGACAGGGGCCATTAATTCACCCCTCCACTTT.

The chain is built from TRBV3-1 (or the pseudogene TRBV3-2) and TRBJ2-1; perhaps TRBD2 as D (5 bases). V was shortened by 4 bases and J by 3 bases, with 7 bases between the two germline ends. Looked up from germline, CDR1 is LGHDT and CDR2 is YNNKEL (reference sequence). The length of the CDR3 is 13 residues. In DNA form, the CDR3 reads TGTGCCAGCAGCCGGACTTTCTACAATGAGCAGTTCTTC. Residues: CASSRTFYNEQFF.

The J gene is TRBJ1-2, the V gene TRBV27; 9 bases align to TRBD1. The CDR3 loop spans 14 amino acids. V was clipped by 4 bases and J by 8 bases; unmatched bases: 8. Germline assignment: CDR1 MNHEY and CDR2 SMNVEV (reference sequence). The CDR3 region is CASSSPGQGLGYTF. The DNA for the CDR3 is TGTGCCAGCAGTTCTCCGGGACAGGGCCTGGGCTACACCTTC.

The table lists this clone with a count of one. The V call is TRBV18, the J call TRBJ1-1; unclear D gene. V gave up 1 base and J gave up 3 bases, with 6 bases separating them. Germline CDR1 KGHSH, CDR2 LQKENI. The CDR3 sequence is 13 residues long. The chain's CDR3 is CASSPQVDTEAFF. For the CDR3, the DNA is TGTGCCAGCTCACCACAGGTTGACACTGAAGCTTTCTTT.

The chain has TRBV30 and TRBJ1-5; TRBD1 aligns across 8 bases. Germline trimming cut 4 bases from V and 6 bases from J; bases unmatched to any gene: 5. The V gene's germline CDR1 is GTSNPN and CDR2 SVGIG (reference sequence). CDR3 length: 13 amino acids. The CDR3, as DNA: TGTGCCTGGACCCAGACAGGGGCTCAGCCCCAGCATTTT. Its translation is CAWTQTGAQPQHF. Based on the CDR3 plus reference TRBV30 and TRBJ1-5, the full variable domain is SQTIHQWPATLVQPVGSPLSLECTVEGTSNPNLYWYRQAAGRGLQLLFYSVGIGQISSEVPQNLSASRPQDRQFILSSKKLLLSDSGFYLCAWTQTGAQPQHFGDGTRLSIL.

The chain has TRBV21-1 and TRBJ2-7; the table gives TRBD2 as D, unverified against the DNA. TRBV21-1 is deemed a pseudogene. CDR3 length: 17 amino acids. For the CDR3, the DNA is TGTGCCAGCAGCAAAAAAGTTGAGGGGACTAGCGGGAGCAAGCAGTACTTC. The encoded protein is CASSKKVEGTSGSKQYF.